A single T cell receptor (beta chain) is shown here with its context. Its specificity is not known. The sample belongs to a study of vaccination and CD4 T cells after COVID-19. Study at large: The peptides that stimulated the cells were overlapping spike peptides from SARS-CoV-2, HCoV-NL63, HCoV-OC43 and HCoV-229E.

The Oncomine TCR Beta short-read assay sequenced DNA from cultured CD4+ T cells. Extraction of genomic DNA was performed on cultured CD4+ T cells. In TCRdb, the PCR reads were re-called with MiXCR into one record per CDR3 protein. The sample shows more than 7,000 distinct CDR3 sequences, around 64% of them seen only once. The CDR3 runs to 13 residues. V was trimmed by 4 bases and J by 8 bases, leaving 14 bases between them. CDR1 is SNHLY, CDR2 FYNNEI, per germline. Broader study findings: Median counts of SARS-CoV-2-reactive clonotypes increased from roughly 22 to 38; this difference was not significant.

Treatment of the sample: approximately nine-day PBMC culture with coronavirus spike peptide pools or control peptides (ViraFEST assay). Antigen-specific T cells were expanded with peptide pools by ViraFEST, and TCRs were then sequenced. This receptor was identified in a human donor who had recovered from COVID-19. The gene calls are TRBV2 and TRBJ1-2; no firm D call. The specimen was CD4+ T cells from blood, cultured in vitro. CDR3 nucleotides: TGTGCCAGCAGTGCCCCCAGGAAGGGCGGCTACACCTTC. Encoded protein: CASSAPRKGGYTF.